Here is one TCR beta chain with its context. Its antigen is unknown. The entry originates in a study of T cell responses to AZD1222 COVID-19 vaccine. Across the study: Second-dose intervals near 4 or 12 weeks were combined.

Some clones are missing from TCRdb's copy, which holds only in-frame ones; the method was immunoSEQ multiplex PCR. The repertoire includes some 150,000 clones, 90% to 95% of them detected once, and 1.5% to 2% sits in the top ten. Study outcomes and limitations: The study found vaccine-associated CD4 TCRs spanning spike, dominant at 160-218 and 743-854. A mostly white British donor set with more females was recruited, and clonal diversity was possibly underestimated.

The sample consisted of peripheral blood, taken on day 0 of AZD1222 vaccination. The receptor was isolated from an adult in good health.

The CDR3 region is CASSRLGGYTF. The CDR3 region has the DNA TGTGCCAGCAGTCGCCTGGGTGGCTACACCTTC. The chain links TRBV7-2 to TRBJ1-2; D gene ambiguous. Germline V lookup: CDR1 SGHTA, CDR2 FQGNSA. This CDR3 has 11 residues. V was shortened by 6 bases and J by 7 bases, with 9 bases between the two germline ends.